What follows are 17 T cell receptor beta chains derived from one specimen sequenced in a study of molecular identifiers for immune sequencing clone quantification. In TCRdb, the PCR reads were re-called with MiXCR into one record per CDR3 protein. The sample carries around 480,000 distinct CDR3 sequences, about 21% recorded once. Sequenced material: naive CD8+ T cells from blood, with Jurkat cell RNA spiked in. Subset indicated: FACS-sorted CD8+CD4-CCR7+CD45RA+ naive T cells. The receptor set was obtained from a human donor in good health. Some libraries in this study had Jurkat cell RNA spiked in.

This clonotype showed up just once. CDR3 amino acids: CASSQVGVLQETQYF. The CDR3 bases are TGCGCCAGCAGCCAAGTGGGGGTCCTTCAAGAGACCCAGTACTTC. The chain couples TRBV4-1 to TRBJ2-5; possibly TRBD1 or TRBD2 for D (5 bases each). The germline CDR1 and CDR2 sequences are MGHRA and YSYEKL. V lost 1 base and J 2 bases, leaving 11 bases between the germline ends. The CDR3 loop spans 15 amino acids.

The genes are TRBV14 and TRBJ2-3; 7 positions agree with TRBD1. CDR1 is SGHDN and CDR2 is FVKESK in the germline V gene. The CDR3 runs to 16 residues. V was clipped by 3 bases and J by 4 bases; unmatched bases: 10. The CDR3 sequence is CASSHYLGTVADTQYF. The CDR3 DNA follows: TGTGCCAGCAGCCATTACCTAGGGACAGTTGCAGATACGCAGTATTTT.

This clonotype appeared once. A much bigger clone sits one base away, suggesting this may be a read error. The chain links TRBV13 to TRBJ2-2; weak D call: TRBD2 (5 bases). V dropped 3 bases and J dropped 5 bases, with 13 bases sitting between them. The CDR3 covers 15 residues. Per the germline V gene, CDR1 is PRHDT and CDR2 is FYEKMQ (reference sequence). In DNA form, the CDR3 reads TGTGCCAGCAGCTTGACGGGGATCCTGACCGGGGAGCTGTTTTTT. Protein sequence: CASSLTGILTGELFF. The full variable domain, in which reference TRBV13 and TRBJ2-2 provide the parts outside the CDR3, is AAGVIQSPRHLIKEKRETATLKCYPIPRHDTVYWYQQGPGQDPQFLISFYEKMQSDKGSIPDRFSAQQFSDYHSELNMSSLELGDSALYFCASSLTGILTGELFFGEGSRLTVL.

Concerning this clonotype itself: With a much larger clone just one base away, this may be a read error. The chain's CDR3 is CASSTTGHPYEQYF. Here the CDR3 DNA reads TGTGCCAGCAGCACGACAGGGCACCCCTACGAGCAGTACTTC. The chain couples TRBV11-2 to TRBJ2-7; 7 nucleotides align to TRBD1. The germline V gene has CDR1 SGHAT and CDR2 FQNNGV. Unmatched junction bases numbered 6, after V lost 5 bases and J lost 2 bases. This CDR3 comprises 14 residues.

This clonotype was observed many times. This chain connects TRBV7-6 to TRBJ1-1; D remains unclear. V lost 2 bases and J 8 bases, leaving 15 bases between the germline ends. The CDR3 is made up of 14 amino acids. Germline V CDR1 and CDR2: SGHVS, FNYEAQ. The CDR3 protein is CASSLQRQGREAFF. Written as DNA, the CDR3 is TGTGCCAGCAGCTTACAAAGACAAGGCCGAGAAGCTTTCTTT. Full variable domain (outside the CDR3, taken from reference TRBV7-6 and TRBJ1-1): GAGVSQSPRYKVTKRGQDVALRCDPISGHVSLYWYRQALGQGPEFLTYFNYEAQQDKSGLPNDRFSAERPEGSISTLTIQRTEQRDSAMYRCASSLQRQGREAFFGQGTRLTVV.

This clonotype was found many times. The chain uses TRBV5-6 and TRBJ1-5, with 8 bases matching TRBD1. The CDR3 loop spans 14 amino acids. V lost 3 bases, J lost 7 bases, and 6 bases stayed unmatched. Germline V gene lookup returns CDR1 SGHDT and CDR2 YYEEEE. The CDR3 DNA reads as TGTGCCAGCAGCTCCTGGGGGACAGGACAGCCCCAGCATTTT. Translated, it gives CASSSWGTGQPQHF. Complete variable domain (other parts from reference TRBV5-6 and TRBJ1-5): DAGVTQSPTHLIKTRGQQVTLRCSPKSGHDTVSWYQQALGQGPQFIFQYYEEEERQRGNFPDRFSGHQFPNYSSELNVNALLLGDSALYLCASSSWGTGQPQHFGDGTRLSIL.

This clonotype was seen a single time. This chain uses TRBV20-1 with TRBJ2-1; 7 nucleotides line up with TRBD2. Germline loops: CDR1 DFQATT, CDR2 SNEGSKA (reference sequence). This CDR3 comprises 16 residues. The junction had 16 bases not matched to a gene; V was cut back by 1 base and J by 10 bases. This chain's CDR3 is CSARAPLTSAVGEQFF. The CDR3 bases are TGCAGTGCTAGAGCCCCCCTTACTAGCGCCGTGGGGGAGCAGTTCTTC.

The chain joins TRBV29-1 to TRBJ1-3, with 8 bases aligning to TRBD1. This CDR3 is built from 16 residues. CDR1 is SQVTM, CDR2 ANQGSEA, per germline. Unmatched junction bases numbered 12, after V lost 6 bases and J lost 2 bases. The chain's CDR3 is CSVLMTGESAGNTIYF. CDR3 DNA sequence: TGCAGCGTGCTAATGACAGGGGAGAGCGCTGGAAACACCATATATTTT.

V usage is TRBV27 and J usage is TRBJ2-1; D tentatively reads TRBD1 or TRBD2 (7 bases each). The germline gives CDR1 MNHEY, CDR2 SMNVEV (reference sequence). The CDR3 is 14 amino acids. Trimming took 3 bases from V and 6 from J, leaving 12 bases between them. CDR3 amino acids: CASSLAGGANEQFF. In nucleotides, the CDR3 is TGTGCCAGCAGTTTGGCAGGGGGGGCCAATGAGCAGTTCTTC.

Remarks on this clonotype: With a much larger clone just one base away, this may be a read error. This chain uses TRBV6-5 with TRBJ1-1; D call uncertain. CDR3 length: 16 residues. V lost 6 bases and J 0 bases, leaving 17 bases between the germline ends. The germline V gene has CDR1 MNHEY and CDR2 SVGAGI. The CDR3 here is CASSRSSDGVNTEAFF. The CDR3 DNA reads TGTGCCAGCAGCCGAAGCAGTGACGGGGTGAACACTGAAGCTTTCTTT.

V and J are TRBV4-1 and TRBJ2-5; perhaps TRBD1 as D (6 bases). The CDR3 runs 13 residues. Germline V gene lookup returns CDR1 MGHRA and CDR2 YSYEKL. Trimming left V 6 bases short and J 2 bases short, with 10 bases between. Here the CDR3 DNA reads TGCGCCAGCAGGGGGGCCGCACAAGAGACCCAGTACTTC. Protein: CASRGAAQETQYF.

Comment on this clonotype: A much more abundant neighbour one base away suggests this may be a read error. The V call is TRBV4-2, the J call TRBJ2-7; either TRBD1 or TRBD2 may supply D (5 bases each). CDR3 length: 14 residues. Trimming removed 1 base at V and 9 bases at J, with 16 bases between. Germline values: CDR1 LGHNA, CDR2 YNFKEQ. This CDR3 is CASSQGQGRDGQYF. The DNA of the CDR3 is TGTGCCAGCAGCCAAGGCCAGGGCAGGGACGGGCAGTACTTC.

This clonotype occurred many times. The chain combines TRBV27 with TRBJ2-7; tentatively, D is TRBD2 (5 bases). Germline CDR1 reads MNHEY; CDR2 reads SMNVEV (reference sequence). The CDR3 consists of 16 residues. Trimming shortened V by 4 bases and J by 2 bases, and 18 bases separated the two germline ends. For the CDR3, the DNA is TGTGCCAGCAGTTCGGCCGGTAGGCGGGTTCCCTACGAGCAGTACTTC. The encoded protein is CASSSAGRRVPYEQYF.

This clonotype appeared a few times. One junction end disagrees with the germline gene, perhaps due to a read error. CDR3 nucleotide sequence: TGTGCCAGCTCACCAACGACAGGGGTGAAAAACATTCAATACTTC. Its translation is CASSPTTGVKNIQYF. This chain links TRBV18 with TRBJ2-4; 8 bases line up with TRBD1. CDR1 and CDR2 (germline): KGHSH, LQKENI. The CDR3 loop spans 15 amino acids.

This clonotype was counted at least ten times. The gene calls are TRBV7-9 and TRBJ1-5, with D unresolved. V lost 6 bases and J lost 11, with 20 bases in between. The germline V gene has CDR1 SEHNR and CDR2 FQNEAQ (reference sequence). The CDR3 sequence is 14 residues long. The CDR3 loop is CASSSPLDPRAQHF. The DNA of the CDR3 is TGTGCCAGCAGTTCGCCTCTTGATCCGAGAGCCCAGCATTTT.

This clonotype turned up a few times. The J gene is TRBJ1-1, the V gene TRBV7-8; no clear D gene. Germline V gene sequence: CDR1 SGHVS, CDR2 FQNEAQ. The CDR3 runs to 15 residues. The V end was cut by 3 bases, the J end by 2 bases, with 13 bases between. This chain's CDR3 is CASSFEQRLNTEAFF. In nucleotides, the CDR3 is TGTGCCAGCAGCTTTGAACAGAGACTCAACACTGAAGCTTTCTTT.

The rearrangement links TRBV12-3 or TRBV12-4 to TRBJ2-1, with TRBD1 matching 8 bases. The trim removed 6 bases at V and 4 bases at J, leaving 8 bases unmatched. CDR3 length: 15 amino acids. The CDR3 spells CASSPTGGLYNEQFF. CDR3 nucleotide sequence: TGTGCCAGCAGCCCTACAGGGGGATTATACAATGAGCAGTTCTTC.